This entry concerns a single T cell receptor beta chain. This clonotype was counted only a few times. Its specific antigen is unknown. There are no base qualities to consult, and no much larger clone falls within one base. This entry is derived from a study of molecular identifiers for immune sequencing clone quantification (dated by TCRdb to the late 2010s). General notes on the study: In a replicate experiment, RNA from roughly 20,000 or 100,000 naive CD8 T cells was split into five aliquots, four of which were sequenced. The study was a methods study using CD8 T cells to benchmark molecular-identifier clustering-based TCR repertoire sequencing (MIDCIRS) and TCR RNA copy counting.

Receptor amplification or capture employed PCR. Sequenced using a NextSeq 500. Bulk TCR libraries were made following a previously described method, with the TCR primers given in Table S5. The Qiagen AllPrep DNA/RNA kit was used to purify total RNA. Before any analysis, reads coming from multiple sequencing runs of the same library were combined into one pool. As for the original processing: Reads were retained only if the reads had an exact TCR constant sequence, and the retained reads were trimmed to 150 nt and grouped according to their 12-nt molecular barcodes. Reads inside each barcode group were sub-clustered using a 15% Levenshtein threshold, and a quality-weighted consensus sequence was constructed for each RNA molecule. Non-functional sequences were excluded, and lower-count sequences lying one edit away from another sequence were also excluded. On the basis of fitting two negative binomial distributions, barcode sub-clusters with fewer than 20% of the maximum read count were discarded. TCRdb applied fastp at Q25 and MiXCR to the public reads, then kept only in-frame beta chains. Duplicate CDR3 protein sequences are folded into a single record with the most common DNA and genes. The V and J calls reflect TCRdb's pipeline rather than the authors' work. This sample lists about 97,000 distinct CDR3 sequences; 30% to 45% were detected once. The ten largest clones add up to roughly 9.3% of the sample.

Libraries of naive CD8 T cells were built from approximately 20,000 to 980,000 sorted cells, with 10%, 30% or 50% of the purified RNA used. On a BD FACSAria II, naive CD8 T cells were FACS-sorted as CD8+CD4-CCR7+CD45RA+ and collected into RLT Plus buffer. To test detection sensitivity, Jurkat RNA equivalent to approximately nine TCR copies was spiked into samples of about 18,000-1,000,000 naive CD8 T cells. Enrichment of CD8 T cells was performed with RosetteSep CD8+ T Cell Enrichment Cocktail and Ficoll-Paque, after which ACK red cell lysis was carried out. Beyond this particular receptor, the publication reports: A single cell's worth of spiked-in Jurkat TCR RNA was reported detectable even among about 1.1 million naive CD8 T cells. The naive libraries included spiked-in Jurkat TCR RNA (roughly eleven copies' worth), and this Jurkat TCR RNA is not part of the donor repertoire. In CMV-specific effector cells, clones with more than 20 RNA copies contained over 98% of molecules, whereas in naive cells such clones contained under 1% of molecules. Modeling estimated approximately 3 recovered TCR RNA copies per cell, compared with about 10 by digital PCR, which implies around 33% capture efficiency. When barcode sub-clustering was left out, chimeric consensus sequences inflated TCR diversity, with chimeras reaching as high as 47%. Highly expanded clone sizes could be underestimated if identical TCR molecules share a barcode.

From the germline V gene, CDR1 is SQVTM and CDR2 is ANQGSEA. The CDR3 runs 12 residues from the cysteine to the phenylalanine. Only the CDR3 DNA stays, 36 bases, in frame from base 1. Ends trimmed: V by 4 bases, J by 6 bases; bases unmatched to a gene: 5. The receptor was derived from a human donor in good health. Some libraries in this study had Jurkat cell RNA spiked in. The chain uses TRBV29-1 and TRBJ2-7; 8 bases in the middle match TRBD2. Sequenced: naive CD8+ T cells from blood, with Jurkat cell RNA spiked in. The meaning of the sample's cell subset or site label: FACS-sorted CD8+CD4-CCR7+CD45RA+ naive T cells. For the CDR3, the sequence is CSVVGLAGEQYF. The nucleotides read TGCAGCGTTGTTGGACTAGCAGGCGAGCAGTACTTC.